This TCR beta chain was identified during a study of cytomegalovirus exposure and HLA in healthy donors. On the study more broadly: The same platform as the 500 to 700 first-cohort repertoires was used for the 100 to 150 validation repertoires, a later analysis reported. Study-level points and caveats: Most observed TCR sequences were rare, whereas some public TCRs were detected in many donors. Three chains tied to CMV proved CMV antigen-specific in vitro.

J gave up 7 bases and V 5 bases, and 2 bases lay outside the gene matches. The CDR3 runs 12 residues. Looked up from germline, CDR1 is SGHNT and CDR2 is YENEEA. To note about this clone: The antigen is unknown.

Here immunoSEQ multiplex PCR was the method, and the copy in TCRdb shows in-frame clones only, minus some. The sample has approximately 90,000 clones; 96% are singletons. The TCR comes from a man younger than 30 in good health and CMV-seronegative. The sequencing sample was made of PBMCs. The chain recombines TRBV11-3 with TRBJ2-7, with 10 positions matching TRBD1. CDR3 DNA sequence: TGTGCCAGCAGCCAGGGACAGGGGGAGCAGTACGTC. Its protein product is CASSQGQGEQYV.